The 12 T cell receptor beta chains listed next were all sequenced from one sample in a study of T cells after yellow fever vaccination. TCRdb ran MiXCR on the 5' RACE reads and lists one entry per CDR3 protein. The profile shows some 300,000 distinct CDR3 sequences, over 8.5% of them singletons. Sequencing was performed on CD4+ T cells sorted from PBMCs, taken 45 days after the yellow fever booster vaccination. Every receptor here comes from a man aged 18 to 29 who received the YFV17D yellow fever vaccine.

The chain has TRBV19 and TRBJ2-7, with 7 nucleotides matching TRBD1. Germline-derived CDR1 and CDR2 are LNHDA and SQIVND (reference sequence). The CDR3 extends over 16 amino acids. V was pared by 3 bases and J by 2 bases, with 10 bases of the junction left unmatched. The CDR3 bases are TGTGCCAGTAGTATTATCGTATGGGGACAGCCCTACGAGCAGTACTTC. This gives the protein CASSIIVWGQPYEQYF.

This clonotype was recorded a few times. This chain joins TRBV7-2 and TRBJ2-3; the D is unclear. The V end lost 5 bases, the J end lost 2 bases, and 14 bases lay between the germline ends. Germline V gene data show CDR1 as SGHTA and CDR2 as FQGNSA. The CDR3 extends over 15 amino acids. As DNA, the CDR3 is TGTGCCAGCAGCCCGTGGGATTCCCACACAGATACGCAGTATTTT. Translation gives CASSPWDSHTDTQYF.

This clonotype was observed a few times. The V and J genes are TRBV27 and TRBJ1-1, with 7 bases fitting TRBD1. Losses at the gene ends were 3 bases for V and 8 bases for J; bases not matched to a gene: 3. The CDR3 is 12 residues long. Germline V lookup: CDR1 MNHEY, CDR2 SMNVEV (reference sequence). This CDR3 is CASSFRTGEAFF. In DNA form, the CDR3 reads TGTGCCAGCAGTTTCAGGACAGGCGAAGCTTTCTTT.

The chain recombines TRBV7-9 with TRBJ2-1; 7 bases align to TRBD2. V dropped 2 bases and J dropped 4; count of bases not matched to a gene: 2. The CDR3 covers 14 residues. Germline CDR1 is SEHNR and CDR2 is FQNEAQ (reference sequence). In nucleotides, the CDR3 is TGTGCCAGCAGCTTACTCGGGAGGTACAATGAGCAGTTCTTC. It encodes CASSLLGRYNEQFF.

This clonotype was observed a few times. The chain links TRBV20-1 to TRBJ2-7; either TRBD1 or TRBD2 may fit D (6 bases each). Germline lookup yields CDR1 DFQATT and CDR2 SNEGSKA (reference sequence). This CDR3 contains 16 residues. The V gene lost 0 bases and the J gene lost 3 bases, with 18 bases spanning the gap. CDR3 DNA sequence: TGCAGTGCTAGAGACAGGACTAAGGGGGGACACTACGAGCAGTACGTC. Translating it yields CSARDRTKGGHYEQYV.

The chain couples TRBV20-1 to TRBJ2-3; no firm D call. CDR1 and CDR2 from the germline V gene are DFQATT and SNEGSKA (reference sequence). Trimming removed 1 base at V and 0 bases at J, with 8 bases between. CDR3 length equals 14 residues. CDR3 DNA sequence: TGCAGTGCTAGAGCGGGCCCGAGCACAGATACGCAGTATTTT. This encodes CSARAGPSTDTQYF.

This clonotype was observed a few times. This chain uses TRBV7-2 with TRBJ1-1; TRBD1 might be the D (5 bases). Germline loops: CDR1 SGHTA, CDR2 FQGNSA. The V gene lost 2 bases and the J gene lost 5 bases, with 15 bases spanning the gap. This CDR3 spans 15 amino acids. CDR3 loop: CASSLTRGEGTEAFF. The CDR3 region has the DNA TGTGCCAGCAGCTTAACTAGGGGTGAAGGGACTGAAGCTTTCTTT.

The chain recombines TRBV11-2 with TRBJ2-7; TRBD1 aligns across 8 bases. This CDR3 is built from 13 residues. V lost 5 bases and J lost 6; bases outside the gene matches: 6. Germline V gene lookup returns CDR1 SGHAT and CDR2 FQNNGV. The CDR3 nucleotides are TGTGCCAGCAGCAGGGACAGGCTCCGCGAGCAGTACTTC. Its protein is CASSRDRLREQYF.

This clonotype came up many times. The V gene is TRBV6-5, the J gene TRBJ2-2; 7 positions match TRBD1. The CDR3 runs to 15 residues. Per germline, CDR1 MNHEY and CDR2 SVGAGI. The junction had 7 bases not matched to a gene; V was cut back by 5 bases and J by 4 bases. The CDR3 bases are TGTGCCAGCAGTCGCTTGACAGGGAGCACCGGGGAGCTGTTTTTT. Translating it yields CASSRLTGSTGELFF.

V is TRBV7-3 and J is TRBJ2-3; no clear D. The CDR3 runs to 13 residues. Trimming left V 5 bases short and J 8 bases short, with 14 bases between. The V gene's germline CDR1 is SGHTA and CDR2 FQGTGA. CDR3 residues: CASSARWAGTQYF. In DNA form, the CDR3 reads TGTGCCAGCAGCGCCAGATGGGCTGGTACGCAGTATTTT.

This clonotype was seen more than once but under ten times. The chain combines TRBV4-1 with TRBJ2-3; D is possibly TRBD2 (6 bases). The germline CDR1 and CDR2 sequences are MGHRA and YSYEKL. Trimming removed 1 base at V and 2 bases at J, with 16 bases between. The CDR3 contains 17 residues. CDR3 nucleotides: TGCGCCAGCAGCCAAGTGGGGACTCCAATGTTCACAGATACGCAGTATTTT. Protein product: CASSQVGTPMFTDTQYF.

This clonotype was seen more than once but under ten times. The V call is TRBV4-2, the J call TRBJ2-3, with TRBD1 matching over 8 bases. Germline V gene data show CDR1 as LGHNA and CDR2 as YNFKEQ. Trimming removed 4 bases from V and 5 bases from J; junction bases left unmatched: 5. The CDR3 has 14 residues. The CDR3 DNA reads TGTGCCAGCAGCCTGGGACAGGCTGGAGATACGCAGTATTTT. It is translated as CASSLGQAGDTQYF.